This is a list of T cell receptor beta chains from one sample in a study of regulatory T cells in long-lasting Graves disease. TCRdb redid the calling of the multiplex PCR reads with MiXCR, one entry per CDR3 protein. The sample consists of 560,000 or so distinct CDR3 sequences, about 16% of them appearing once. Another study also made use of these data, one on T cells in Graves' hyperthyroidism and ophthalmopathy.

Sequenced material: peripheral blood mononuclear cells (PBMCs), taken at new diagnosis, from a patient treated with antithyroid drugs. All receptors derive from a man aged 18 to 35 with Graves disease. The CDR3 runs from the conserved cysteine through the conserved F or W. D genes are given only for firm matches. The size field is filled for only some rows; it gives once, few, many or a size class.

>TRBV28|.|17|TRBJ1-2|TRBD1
TGTGCCAGCAGCCTCAATATACCGGGACAGGCATCGGGTGGCCACACCTTC
CASSLNIPGQASGGHTF
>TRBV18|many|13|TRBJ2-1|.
TGTGCCAGCTCACAGACGGGGTACAATGAGCAGTTCTTC
CASSQTGYNEQFF
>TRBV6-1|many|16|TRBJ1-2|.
TGTGCCAGCAGTCCCCTGCCAGCCTTCCCTAACTATGGCTACACCTTC
CASSPLPAFPNYGYTF
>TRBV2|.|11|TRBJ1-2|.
TGTGCCAGCAGGGGGGGGGGGGGCTACACCTTC
CASRGGGGYTF
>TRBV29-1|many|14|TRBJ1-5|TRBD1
TGCAGCGTGGGGACAGGAAATAGCAATCAGCCCCAGCATTTT
CSVGTGNSNQPQHF
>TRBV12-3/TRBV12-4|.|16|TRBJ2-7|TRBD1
TGTGCCAGCAGTATGGACGGGACAGGGAATGTCTACGAGCAGTACTTC
CASSMDGTGNVYEQYF
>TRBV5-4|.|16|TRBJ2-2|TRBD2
TGTGCCAGCAGCCCCGGGGTAGCGGGCACCACCGGGGAGCTGTTTTTT
CASSPGVAGTTGELFF
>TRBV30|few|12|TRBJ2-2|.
TGTGGCCAGGGATGGAACACCGGGGAGCTGTTTTTT
CGQGWNTGELFF
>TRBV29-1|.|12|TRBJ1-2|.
TGCAGCGTTGATGATGGGAATCTGGGCTACACCTTC
CSVDDGNLGYTF
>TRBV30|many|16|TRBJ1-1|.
TGTGCCTGGAGTGACGAGGGAACTTTTGGCGGGACTGAAGCTTTCTTT
CAWSDEGTFGGTEAFF
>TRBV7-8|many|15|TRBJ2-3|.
TGTGCCAGCACCCCCCGGGGGGCTAGCACAGATACGCAATATTTT
CASTPRGASTDTQYF
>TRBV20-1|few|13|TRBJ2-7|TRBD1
TGCAGTGCCAGGGGACAGGGAGGAGATGAGCAGTACTTC
CSARGQGGDEQYF
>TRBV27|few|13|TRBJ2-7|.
TGTGCCAGCAGCTTAGGAGGGCTGGGGGAGCAGTACTTC
CASSLGGLGEQYF
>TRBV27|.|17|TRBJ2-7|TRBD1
TGTGCCAGCTGCGACATAGCCCGAGGGCAGGGGGTACACGAGCAGTACTTC
CASCDIARGQGVHEQYF
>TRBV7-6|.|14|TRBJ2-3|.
TGTGCCAGCAGCTTAGCCGACAGCACAGATACGCAGTATTTT
CASSLADSTDTQYF
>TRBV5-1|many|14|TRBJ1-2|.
TGCGCCAGCAGCGAGGCAGACCCTAACTATGGCTACACCTTC
CASSEADPNYGYTF
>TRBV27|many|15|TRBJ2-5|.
TGTGCCAGCAGTTTATCGTACCAGGAACAAGAGACCCAGTACTTC
CASSLSYQEQETQYF
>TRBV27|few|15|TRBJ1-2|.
TGTGCCAGCAGTTTCCGGCAGGGGCTGGTCTATGGCTACACCTTC
CASSFRQGLVYGYTF
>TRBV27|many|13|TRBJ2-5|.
TGTGCCAGCAGTTTAGGCAGGGGTCGGGCCCAGTACTTC
CASSLGRGRAQYF
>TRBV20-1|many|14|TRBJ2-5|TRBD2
TGCAGTGCTACCCGGCCTAGCGGCCAAGAGACCCAGTACTTC
CSATRPSGQETQYF
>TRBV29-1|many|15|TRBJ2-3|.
TGCAGCGTTCGACATGGGGGTACTAGCACAGATACGCAGTATTTT
CSVRHGGTSTDTQYF
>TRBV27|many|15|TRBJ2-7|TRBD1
TGTGCCAGCAGTTTACACGGACAGGGGACCGGCGAGCAGTACTTC
CASSLHGQGTGEQYF
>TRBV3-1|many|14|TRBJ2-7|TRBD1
TGTGCCAGCAGCCTAAGACTACAGGGGTACGAGCAGTACTTC
CASSLRLQGYEQYF
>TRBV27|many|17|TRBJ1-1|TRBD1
TGTGCCAGCAGTTTGCTTTACAGGGGAAGCGGCAGGACTGAAGCTTTCTTT
CASSLLYRGSGRTEAFF
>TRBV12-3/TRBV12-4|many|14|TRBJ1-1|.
TGTGCCAGCAGTCCAGAGACAGTGGTAACTGAAGCTTTCTTT
CASSPETVVTEAFF
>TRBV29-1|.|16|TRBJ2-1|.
TGCAGCGTTGAAGATATCCCCAGGGGGGATAACAATGAGCAGTTCTTC
CSVEDIPRGDNNEQFF
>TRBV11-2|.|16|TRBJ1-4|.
TGTGCCAGCAGCTTAGCCGACAGGCCTTTCAATGAAAAACTGTTTTTT
CASSLADRPFNEKLFF
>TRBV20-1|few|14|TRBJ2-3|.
TGCAGTGCTATAGCGCCCTTGGGCACAGATACGCAGTATTTT
CSAIAPLGTDTQYF
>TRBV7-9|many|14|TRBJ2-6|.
TGTGCCAGCAGGCCCGCGGGGGCGGACAACGTCCTGACTTTC
CASRPAGADNVLTF
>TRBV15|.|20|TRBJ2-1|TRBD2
TGTGCCACCGTGAAAAGAGCGGGACTAGCGGGAGGGTTCTCCTACAATGAGCAGTTCTTC
CATVKRAGLAGGFSYNEQFF
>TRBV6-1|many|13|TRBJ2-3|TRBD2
TGTGCCAGCAGTCCCGGGGGGTCAGATACGCAGTATTTT
CASSPGGSDTQYF
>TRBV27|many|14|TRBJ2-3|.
TGTGCCAGCAGTCTTTACTCTAGCACAGATACGCAGTATTTT
CASSLYSSTDTQYF
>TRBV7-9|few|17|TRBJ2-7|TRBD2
TGTGCCAGCAGCCTCGGGGGGGTGGGAGGACGCCCCTACGAGCAGTACTTC
CASSLGGVGGRPYEQYF
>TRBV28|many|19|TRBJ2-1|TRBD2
TGTGCCAGCCACCCAGCGGTCCCGGGAGGTCCGGCGGCGTACAATGAGCAGTTCTTC
CASHPAVPGGPAAYNEQFF
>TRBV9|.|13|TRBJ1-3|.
TGTGCCAGCAGCGTAGATCCAGGAAACACCATATATTTT
CASSVDPGNTIYF
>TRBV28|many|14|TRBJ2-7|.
TGTGCCAGCAGTAAAACTCAGGGCACCTACGAGCAGTACTTC
CASSKTQGTYEQYF
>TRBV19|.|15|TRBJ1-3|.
TGTGCCAGTAGTATGAGCAGCGCCCCTGGAAACACCATATATTTT
CASSMSSAPGNTIYF
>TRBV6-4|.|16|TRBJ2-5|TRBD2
TGTGCCAGCAGTTCTGAGACTAGCGGAGGCCAAGAGACCCAGTACTTC
CASSSETSGGQETQYF
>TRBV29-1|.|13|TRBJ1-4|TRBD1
TGCAGCGTTTACAGGGGAACTTCTGAAAAACTGTTTTTT
CSVYRGTSEKLFF
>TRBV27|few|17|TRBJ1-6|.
TGTGCCAGCAGGATGGCGTATGGGAGCTCCTATAATTCACCCCTCCACTTT
CASRMAYGSSYNSPLHF
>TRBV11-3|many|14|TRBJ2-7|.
TGTGCCAGCAGCTTAGGTGTCCACTCCTACGAGCAGTACTTC
CASSLGVHSYEQYF
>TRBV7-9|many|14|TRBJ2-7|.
TGTGCCAGCAGCCTACCACAGGAAGACTACGAGCAGTACTTC
CASSLPQEDYEQYF
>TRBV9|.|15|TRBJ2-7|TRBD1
TGTGCCAGCAGCGTAAAGGGACAGGGGGCGGGTGAGCAGTACTTC
CASSVKGQGAGEQYF
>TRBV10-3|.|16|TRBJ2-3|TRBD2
TGTGCCATCAGCAGCCTAGCGGGAGGGAGCACAGATACGCAGTATTTT
CAISSLAGGSTDTQYF
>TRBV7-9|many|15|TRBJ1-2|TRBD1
TGTGCCAGCAGCTTTGTGGGACAGGGAGGTCATGGCTACACCTTC
CASSFVGQGGHGYTF
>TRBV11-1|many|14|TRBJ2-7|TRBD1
TGTGCCAGCAGTCCCGGGGACAGAAGGTACGAGCAGTACTTC
CASSPGDRRYEQYF
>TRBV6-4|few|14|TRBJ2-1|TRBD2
TGTGCCAGCAGTGCGGGACTAGACTACAATGAGCAGTTCTTC
CASSAGLDYNEQFF
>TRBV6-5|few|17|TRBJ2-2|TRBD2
TGTGCCAGCAGTTACCTTACTACTAGCGGGAACACCGGGGAGCTGTTTTTT
CASSYLTTSGNTGELFF
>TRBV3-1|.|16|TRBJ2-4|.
TGTGCCAGCAGCCAAGGAACTACACTAGCCAAAAACATTCAGTACTTC
CASSQGTTLAKNIQYF
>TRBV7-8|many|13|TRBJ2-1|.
TGTGCCAGCAGCTTAGCGAAGGCAGGGAAGCAGTTCTTC
CASSLAKAGKQFF
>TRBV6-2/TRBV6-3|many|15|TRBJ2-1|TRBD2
TGTGCCAGCAGTCTGATAGCGGGGACGTACAATGAGCAGTTCTTC
CASSLIAGTYNEQFF
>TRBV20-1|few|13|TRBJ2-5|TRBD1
TGCAGTGCTAGAGATACAGGGGGAAAGACCCAGTACTTC
CSARDTGGKTQYF
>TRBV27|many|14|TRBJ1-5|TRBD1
TGTGCCAGCAGTCCAAGGACAGGTAATCAGCCCCAGCATTTT
CASSPRTGNQPQHF
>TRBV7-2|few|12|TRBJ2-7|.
TGTGCCAGCAGCCCCTCCCCCCAGGTTCTCTACTTC
CASSPSPQVLYF